Shown below are 24 T cell receptor beta chains from a single sample sequenced in a study of OX40 agonist ivuxolimab in advanced cancers. Here immunoSEQ multiplex PCR was the method, and the copy in TCRdb shows in-frame clones only, minus some. The table includes approximately 76,000 clones, about 89% detected once. Here the sequenced sample was CD4+ or CD8+ T cells sorted from blood, taken in a trial of the OX40 agonist ivuxolimab. These receptors were taken from an adult with an advanced solid tumor such as melanoma, head and neck, liver or kidney cancer.

This clone showed up just a few times. The genes are TRBV19 and TRBJ1-1, with D unclear. The CDR3 totals 12 residues. The germline CDR1 and CDR2 sequences are LNHDA and SQIVND (reference sequence). V lost 6 bases and J 5 bases, leaving 10 bases between the germline ends. The CDR3 sequence: CASRISGTEAFF. The DNA for the CDR3 is TGTGCCAGTAGAATCAGTGGTACTGAAGCTTTCTTT.

V is TRBV2 and J is TRBJ2-3; 8 positions agree with TRBD2. Germline CDR1 and CDR2: SNHLY and FYNNEI. This CDR3 spans 15 amino acids. V lost 4 bases and J lost 0; bases outside the gene matches: 3. The CDR3 reads CASSVAGGSTDTQYF. The CDR3 DNA follows: TGTGCCAGCAGTGTGGCGGGGGGTAGCACAGATACGCAGTATTTT. The full variable domain, with the rest looked up from reference TRBV2 and TRBJ2-3, is EPEVTQTPSHQVTQMGQEVILRCVPISNHLYFYWYRQILGQKVEFLVSFYNNEISEKSEIFDDQFSVERPDGSNFTLKIRSTKLEDSAMYFCASSVAGGSTDTQYFGPGTRLTVL.

V usage is TRBV7-6 and J usage is TRBJ1-5; 8 nucleotides match TRBD1. CDR3 length: 15 amino acids. V shed 5 bases, J shed 1 base, and the junction held 4 bases outside the gene matches. Germline V CDR1 and CDR2: SGHVS, FNYEAQ. CDR3 nucleotide sequence: TGTGCCAGCAGCCAAAGGACAGGGAGCAATCAGCCCCAGCATTTT. It translates to CASSQRTGSNQPQHF.

The chain links TRBV6-5 to TRBJ1-3; maybe TRBD1 (6 bases). Deletions cut 2 bases from V and 0 bases from J, with 8 bases between. The CDR3 extends over 15 amino acids. CDR1 MNHEY and CDR2 SVGAGI come from the germline V gene. CDR3 protein: CASSYRGGSGNTIYF. The CDR3 nucleotides read TGTGCCAGCAGTTACAGGGGGGGCTCTGGAAACACCATATATTTT.

The CDR3 loop is CASSLAGLNNEQFF. CDR3 in DNA: TGCGCCAGCAGCTTGGCCGGGCTAAACAATGAGCAGTTCTTC. The rearrangement uses TRBV5-1 and TRBJ2-1; D is unclear. Trimming took off 0 bases at V and 5 bases at J, with 9 bases between the two ends. CDR1 is SGHRS, CDR2 YFSETQ, per germline. CDR3 size: 14 residues.

This chain connects TRBV28 to TRBJ1-5, with 7 nucleotides matching TRBD1. CDR1 is MDHEN, CDR2 SYDVKM, per germline. After removal of 5 bases from V and 6 bases from J, the junction contained 7 bases not matched to a gene. The CDR3 has 14 residues. Here the CDR3 DNA reads TGTGCCAGCAGTCCTCGACAGGGTCTTCAGCCCCAGCATTTT. This sequence encodes CASSPRQGLQPQHF.

This sequence joins TRBV6-1 and TRBJ1-1; D may be TRBD1 (5 bases). Trimming removed 3 bases at V and 5 bases at J, with 16 bases between. This CDR3 has 15 amino acids. Looked up from germline, CDR1 is MNHNS and CDR2 is SASEGT. CDR3: CASSEVQVGGTEAFF. The CDR3 DNA reads as TGTGCCAGCAGTGAGGTACAGGTGGGAGGTACTGAAGCTTTCTTT.

V and J are TRBV30 and TRBJ2-7, with D tentatively TRBD2 (5 bases). This CDR3 contains 14 residues. CDR1 GTSNPN and CDR2 SVGIG come from the germline V gene (reference sequence). Trimming left V 2 bases short and J 3 bases short, with 14 bases between. Here the CDR3 DNA reads TGTGCCTGGAGTCTAGGGCGGGTTCACTACGAGCAGTACTTC. It codes for CAWSLGRVHYEQYF.

V is TRBV25-1 and J is TRBJ1-2; no clear D. The length of the CDR3 is 13 residues. V was pared by 6 bases and J by 4 bases, with 12 bases between. Per germline, CDR1 MGHDK and CDR2 SYGVNS. In DNA, the CDR3 is TGTGCCAGCAGCTCCGTCCGGGGCTATGGCTACACCTTC. Translating it yields CASSSVRGYGYTF.

In this sample, this clone turned up once. This chain uses TRBV7-9 with TRBJ2-1; tentatively, D is TRBD2 (6 bases). Trimming took 4 bases from V and 0 from J, leaving 19 bases between them. In germline, CDR1 is SEHNR, CDR2 FQNEAQ (reference sequence). This CDR3 is 18 amino acids long. In nucleotides, the CDR3 is TGTGCCAGCAGCTCGCAGAGGCGGGGAAGCAGCTCCTACAATGAGCAGTTCTTC. As protein: CASSSQRRGSSSYNEQFF.

The J gene is TRBJ1-4, the V gene TRBV7-7; 10 nucleotides line up with TRBD1. The CDR3 totals 14 residues. CDR1 is SSHAT and CDR2 is FNYEAQ in the germline V gene (reference sequence). V shed 6 bases, J shed 6 bases, and the junction held 4 bases outside the gene matches. DNA of the CDR3: TGTGCCAGCAGTCCCGGGACAGGGGATGAAAAACTGTTTTTT. Its translation is CASSPGTGDEKLFF.

This rearrangement joins TRBV27 to TRBJ2-6, with D possibly TRBD2 on 6 matching bases. The CDR3 runs to 16 residues. V gave up 6 bases and J gave up 4 bases, with 16 bases separating them. Germline V gene data show CDR1 as MNHEY and CDR2 as SMNVEV (reference sequence). CDR3 sequence (DNA): TGTGCCAGCAGCCGACGGGCGGCGGGGGGGGCCAACGTCCTGACTTTC. Translated, it gives CASSRRAAGGANVLTF.

As concerns this clone: The same CDR3 arises from other DNA sequences in this sample as well. The rearrangement uses TRBV9 and TRBJ1-1; D gene ambiguous. The germline gives CDR1 SGDLS, CDR2 YYNGEE. Trimming took 0 bases from V and 1 from J, leaving 4 bases between them. The CDR3 has 13 residues. The CDR3 reads CASSVAGNTEAFF. As DNA, the CDR3 is TGTGCCAGCAGCGTAGCTGGGAACACTGAAGCTTTCTTT.

The chain uses TRBV5-5 and TRBJ1-1; the D is unclear. Germline loops: CDR1 SGHKS, CDR2 YYEKEE (reference sequence). This CDR3 spans 14 amino acids. Trimming took 1 base from V and 0 from J, leaving 7 bases between them. CDR3 nucleotide sequence: TGTGCCAGCAGCTTGTTTTCAATGAACACTGAAGCTTTCTTT. It yields the protein CASSLFSMNTEAFF. Complete variable domain (other parts from reference TRBV5-5 and TRBJ1-1): DAGVTQSPTHLIKTRGQQVTLRCSPISGHKSVSWYQQVLGQGPQFIFQYYEKEERGRGNFPDRFSARQFPNYSSELNVNALLLGDSALYLCASSLFSMNTEAFFGQGTRLTVV.

The CDR3 here is CASSLVSDSYEQYF. The CDR3 DNA reads TGCGCCAGCAGCTTAGTGAGCGACTCCTACGAGCAGTACTTC. This sequence joins TRBV5-1 and TRBJ2-7; no clear D gene. The CDR3 runs 14 residues. Trimming pared 2 bases from V and 0 bases from J, leaving 9 bases between. Germline assignment: CDR1 SGHRS and CDR2 YFSETQ.

The rearrangement links TRBV5-6 to TRBJ1-4; TRBD1 aligns across 7 bases. Per the germline V gene, CDR1 is SGHDT and CDR2 is YYEEEE. The ends lost 4 bases at V and 7 bases at J; junction bases unmatched: 10. This CDR3 contains 15 residues. For the CDR3, the DNA is TGTGCCAGCAGCATCCGGACAGGCCTTACTGAAAAACTGTTTTTT. Translating it yields CASSIRTGLTEKLFF.

This chain joins TRBV15 and TRBJ2-7; D is perhaps TRBD1 or TRBD2 (5 bases each). Germline CDR1 and CDR2: LNHNV and YYDKDF (reference sequence). Trimming removed 1 base from V and 3 bases from J, with 22 bases in between. The CDR3 loop spans 18 amino acids. The CDR3 spells CATSRGVRDGTESYEQYF. CDR3 DNA: TGTGCCACCAGCAGAGGCGTCCGTGATGGGACGGAAAGCTACGAGCAGTACTTC.

The V call is TRBV5-1, the J call TRBJ1-4, with TRBD1 identical over 9 bases. The length of the CDR3 is 14 residues. CDR1 is SGHRS, CDR2 YFSETQ, per germline. With V trimmed by 4 bases and J by 8 bases, 6 bases remained unmatched. The CDR3 protein is CASSPGQGKEKLFF. CDR3 DNA: TGCGCCAGCAGCCCGGGACAGGGTAAAGAAAAACTGTTTTTT.

CDR3 region: CASSIGGGNKYEQYF. CDR3 DNA: TGCGCCAGCAGCATCGGGGGGGGGAATAAATACGAGCAGTACTTC. The gene calls are TRBV10-2 and TRBJ2-7; 8 nucleotides line up with TRBD2. Germline V gene data show CDR1 as WSHSY and CDR2 as SAAADI. V shed 6 bases, J shed 4 bases, and the junction held 11 bases outside the gene matches. This CDR3 region has 15 residues.

This clone has only one observation. V is TRBV2 and J is TRBJ2-7, with D tentatively TRBD1 (5 bases). The CDR3 has 13 residues. The V gene's germline CDR1 is SNHLY and CDR2 FYNNEI. The V and J ends lost 7 bases and 2 bases respectively, with 12 bases between them. This CDR3 is CASKLDTAYEQYF. The CDR3 DNA reads as TGTGCCAGCAAACTGGACACCGCCTACGAGCAGTACTTC.

This chain connects TRBV7-8 to TRBJ1-5; D is possibly TRBD1 (6 bases). The CDR3 sequence is 14 residues long. Trimming left V 5 bases short and J 6 bases short, with 14 bases between. Germline V gene lookup returns CDR1 SGHVS and CDR2 FQNEAQ. CDR3 amino acids: CASSPPAGVQPQHF. CDR3 DNA sequence: TGTGCCAGCAGCCCCCCCGCAGGGGTTCAGCCCCAGCATTTT.

This clone was detected once. This rearrangement joins TRBV11-2 to TRBJ2-3; TRBD2 might be the D (5 bases). Trimming removed 5 bases from V and 6 bases from J, with 18 bases in between. This CDR3 has 15 residues. Germline V gene data show CDR1 as SGHAT and CDR2 as FQNNGV. CDR3 DNA: TGTGCCAGCAGCCCCTTCTCCCCCACGGGGGATACGCAGTATTTT. Protein product: CASSPFSPTGDTQYF.

This clone appeared a single time. The gene calls are TRBV30 and TRBJ1-3; D remains unclear. Trimming took 3 bases from V and 0 from J, leaving 6 bases between them. Germline CDR1 GTSNPN, CDR2 SVGIG (reference sequence). The CDR3 loop spans 13 amino acids. CDR3 sequence: CAWRTFSGNTIYF. CDR3 nucleotides: TGTGCCTGGAGGACTTTCTCTGGAAACACCATATATTTT.

The gene calls are TRBV29-1 and TRBJ2-7, with D possibly matching TRBD1 (5 bases). V was trimmed by 7 bases and J by 0 bases, leaving 10 bases between them. The CDR3 runs to 12 residues. Germline V gives CDR1 SQVTM, CDR2 ANQGSEA. The CDR3 nucleotides are TGCAGCGCCTCACAGGTCTCCTACGAGCAGTACTTC. Translated: CSASQVSYEQYF.